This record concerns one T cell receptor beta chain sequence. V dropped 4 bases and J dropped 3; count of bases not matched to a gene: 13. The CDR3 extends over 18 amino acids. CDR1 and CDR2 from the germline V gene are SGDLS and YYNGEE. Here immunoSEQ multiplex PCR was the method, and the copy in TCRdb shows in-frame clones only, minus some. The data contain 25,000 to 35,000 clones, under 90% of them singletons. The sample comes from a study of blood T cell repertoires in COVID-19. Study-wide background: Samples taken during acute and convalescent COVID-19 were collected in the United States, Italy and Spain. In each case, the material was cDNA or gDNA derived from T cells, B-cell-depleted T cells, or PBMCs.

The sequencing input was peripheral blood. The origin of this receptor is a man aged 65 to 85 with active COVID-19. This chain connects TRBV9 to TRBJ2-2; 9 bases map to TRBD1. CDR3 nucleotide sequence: TGTGCCAGCAGCAGATCAACTCCCGGGACAGGGTACACCGGGGAGCTGTTTTTT. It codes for CASSRSTPGTGYTGELFF.